Presented here are 31 T cell receptor beta chains from one specimen sequenced in a study of T cell responses to AZD1222 COVID-19 vaccine. TCRdb's table, derived via immunoSEQ multiplex PCR, lists solely in-frame clones and lacks some. The sample includes around 84,000 clones, over 75% seen only once; the top ten take approximately 6.3%. This specimen consisted of peripheral blood, obtained on day 0 of AZD1222 vaccination. These receptor sequences come from an adult in good health.

J is TRBJ2-7 and V is TRBV27; 7 positions match TRBD1. The CDR3 covers 15 residues. Trimming took 6 bases from V and 2 from J; bases not matched to a gene: 10. Germline CDR1 and CDR2: MNHEY and SMNVEV (reference sequence). CDR3 sequence: CASSSGQGVAYEQYF. The DNA for the CDR3 is TGTGCCAGCAGCTCTGGGCAGGGGGTTGCCTACGAGCAGTACTTC.

CDR3 residues: CAAVAGNQETQYF. CDR3 in DNA: TGTGCCGCCGTTGCGGGGAACCAAGAGACCCAGTACTTC. The rearrangement joins TRBV7-9 to TRBJ2-5, with a weak D call TRBD2 (6 bases). CDR3 length equals 13 residues. Trimming took 11 bases from V and 0 from J, leaving 13 bases between them. Germline V gene sequence: CDR1 SEHNR, CDR2 FQNEAQ (reference sequence). The whole variable domain, filled in from reference TRBV7-9 and TRBJ2-5, reads DTGVSQNPRHKITKRGQNVTFRCDPISEHNRLYWYRQTLGQGPEFLTYFQNEAQLEKSRLLSDRFSAERPKGSFSTLEIQRTEQGDSAMYLCAAVAGNQETQYFGPGTRLLVL.

The chain recombines TRBV19 with TRBJ2-5; 9 nucleotides align to TRBD1. Germline CDR1 reads LNHDA; CDR2 reads SQIVND (reference sequence). V was clipped by 3 bases and J by 4 bases; unmatched bases: 6. The CDR3 length is 15 residues. In DNA form, the CDR3 reads TGTGCCAGTAGTATTGTGGGACAGGGTGGAGAGACCCAGTACTTC. It translates to CASSIVGQGGETQYF.

J is TRBJ2-7 and V is TRBV29-1, with D perhaps TRBD1 or TRBD2 (5 bases each). CDR1 is SQVTM and CDR2 is ANQGSEA in the germline V gene. V was clipped by 4 bases and J by 1 base, with 14 bases between them. This CDR3 spans 14 amino acids. The CDR3 region has the DNA TGCAGCGTTGTGTCGGGGCAGCTTTCCTACGAGCAGTACTTC. This encodes CSVVSGQLSYEQYF.

This rearrangement joins TRBV30 to TRBJ1-1, with D tentatively TRBD1 (6 bases). The CDR3 extends over 12 amino acids. Per the germline V gene, CDR1 is GTSNPN and CDR2 is SVGIG (reference sequence). V dropped 8 bases and J dropped 0 bases, with 10 bases sitting between them. The DNA of the CDR3 is TGTGCCGGACAGACTTTGAACACTGAAGCTTTCTTT. It is translated as CAGQTLNTEAFF. Based on the CDR3 plus reference TRBV30 and TRBJ1-1, the full variable domain is SQTIHQWPATLVQPVGSPLSLECTVEGTSNPNLYWYRQAAGRGLQLLFYSVGIGQISSEVPQNLSASRPQDRQFILSSKKLLLSDSGFYLCAGQTLNTEAFFGQGTRLTVV.

DNA of the CDR3: TGTGCCAGCAGCTTGGATCCCAGGCGGGAGACCCAGTACTTC. It yields the protein CASSLDPRRETQYF. The chain is built from TRBV5-4 and TRBJ2-5, with no clear D. CDR1 and CDR2 from the germline V gene are SGHNT and YYREEE (reference sequence). The CDR3 spans 14 residues. V was pared by 0 bases and J by 5 bases, with 11 bases between.

The rearrangement uses TRBV6-5 and TRBJ1-6; 10 positions agree with TRBD1. The CDR3 is made up of 14 amino acids. Losses at the gene ends were 4 bases for V and 9 bases for J; bases not matched to a gene: 3. Germline CDR1 is MNHEY and CDR2 is SVGAGI. CDR3 sequence: CASSSWTGGSPLHF. Written as DNA, the CDR3 is TGTGCCAGCAGTTCCTGGACAGGGGGTTCACCCCTCCACTTT.

The chain has TRBV19 and TRBJ1-1; the match to TRBD1 covers 9 bases. The J segment lost 1 base and the V segment lost 5 bases, leaving 5 bases of the junction unmatched. The CDR3 loop spans 15 amino acids. Per the germline V gene, CDR1 is LNHDA and CDR2 is SQIVND (reference sequence). The CDR3 is CASSEQGARNTEAFF. The CDR3 DNA reads TGTGCCAGTAGTGAACAGGGGGCCCGGAACACTGAAGCTTTCTTT.

In this sample, this clone turned up a few times. V usage is TRBV4-1 and J usage is TRBJ1-6; no clear D. The CDR3 totals 18 residues. The germline V gene encodes CDR1 MGHRA and CDR2 YSYEKL. The V end lost 1 base, the J end lost 0 bases, and 13 bases lay between the germline ends. The CDR3 reads CASSQVLDRSSYNSPLHF. DNA for the CDR3: TGCGCCAGCAGCCAAGTCCTCGATCGTAGCTCCTATAATTCACCCCTCCACTTT.

The gene calls are TRBV24-1 and TRBJ1-4; D is unresolved. The CDR3 is made up of 17 amino acids. The germline V gene has CDR1 KGHDR and CDR2 SFDVKD. Deletions cut 1 base from V and 5 bases from J, with 16 bases between. The CDR3 DNA is TGTGCCACCAGTGATTTTACGATCGTAGGTTTGAATGAAAAACTGTTTTTT. Translated, it gives CATSDFTIVGLNEKLFF.

This chain uses TRBV19 with TRBJ2-5, with D possibly TRBD1 on 6 matching bases. Germline V gene data show CDR1 as LNHDA and CDR2 as SQIVND (reference sequence). The CDR3 runs 15 residues. Trimming stripped 6 bases from V and 1 base from J, with 15 bases between. CDR3 residues: CASSYGDRFQETQYF. Written as DNA, the CDR3 is TGTGCCAGTAGCTATGGAGACAGGTTCCAAGAGACCCAGTACTTC.

This chain joins TRBV11-2 and TRBJ1-5; TRBD1 aligns across 7 bases. V trimming: 5 bases; J trimming: 7 bases; junction bases outside the gene matches: 5. CDR1 and CDR2 (germline): SGHAT, FQNNGV. The CDR3 has 13 residues. CDR3 nucleotides: TGTGCCAGCAGCCTGCAGGGGGGCCAGCCCCAGCATTTT. It translates to CASSLQGGQPQHF.

J is TRBJ1-5 and V is TRBV27; 9 bases are shared with TRBD1. CDR1 is MNHEY, CDR2 SMNVEV, per germline (reference sequence). This CDR3 spans 14 amino acids. The V gene end was trimmed by 5 bases and the J gene end by 7 bases; junction bases not matched to a gene: 6. The CDR3 nucleotides are TGTGCCAGCAGTCCCCGGACAGGGGACCAGCCCCAGCATTTT. Protein product: CASSPRTGDQPQHF.

The chain has TRBV9 and TRBJ1-6; D is uncertain. This CDR3 spans 13 amino acids. Trimming removed 0 bases from V and 7 bases from J, with 5 bases in between. Germline assignment: CDR1 SGDLS and CDR2 YYNGEE. CDR3 coding DNA: TGTGCCAGCAGCGTAGAAGGGAATTCACCCCTCCACTTT. This codes for CASSVEGNSPLHF.

This clone was recorded only once. This rearrangement joins TRBV7-9 to TRBJ2-2; no firm D call. The germline CDR1 and CDR2 sequences are SEHNR and FQNEAQ (reference sequence). This CDR3 has 15 amino acids. Trimming shortened V by 2 bases and J by 1 base, and 8 bases separated the two germline ends. This CDR3 reads CASSLISVNTGELFF. The DNA of the CDR3 is TGTGCCAGCAGCTTAATTTCAGTGAACACCGGGGAGCTGTTTTTT.

In DNA, the CDR3 is TGTGCCAGCAGCTTATCAGGATCGGACACCATATATTTT. It codes for CASSLSGSDTIYF. The J gene is TRBJ1-3, the V gene TRBV11-3; D is undetermined. This CDR3 has 13 residues. Trimming took 2 bases from V and 8 from J, leaving 10 bases between them. CDR1 SGHNT and CDR2 YENEEA come from the germline V gene.

The chain has TRBV10-2 and TRBJ1-6, with D possibly being TRBD1 (5 bases). Germline loops: CDR1 WSHSY, CDR2 SAAADI. V lost 2 bases, J lost 13 bases, and 21 bases lay in between. The CDR3 consists of 16 residues. The CDR3 bases are TGCGCCAGCAGTGAGCCCTCGAGATCGGGGCCTTCTCCCCTCCACTTT. It yields the protein CASSEPSRSGPSPLHF.

The V gene is TRBV9, the J gene TRBJ2-1, with a weak D call TRBD1 (5 bases). The CDR3 is made up of 14 amino acids. V shed 2 bases and J shed 7 bases, with 13 bases lying between them. Germline V gene lookup returns CDR1 SGDLS and CDR2 YYNGEE. The CDR3 loop is CASSVAGSVNEQFF. The CDR3 DNA is TGTGCCAGCAGCGTGGCAGGGTCGGTAAATGAGCAGTTCTTC.

The J gene is TRBJ2-2, the V gene TRBV3-1 (or the pseudogene TRBV3-2), with 7 bases matching TRBD1. Germline V gene data show CDR1 as LGHDT and CDR2 as YNNKEL (reference sequence). The CDR3 has 16 amino acids. The V and J ends lost 0 bases and 3 bases, in that order; junction bases with no gene match: 4. The CDR3 loop is CASSQDPRGYTGELFF. The DNA of the CDR3 is TGTGCCAGCAGCCAAGACCCCAGGGGGTACACCGGGGAGCTGTTTTTT.

The chain joins TRBV7-2 to TRBJ1-2, with 10 bases lining up with TRBD1. Per germline, CDR1 SGHTA and CDR2 FQGNSA. Unmatched junction bases numbered 7, after V lost 4 bases and J lost 5 bases. The CDR3 runs 15 residues. The CDR3 DNA reads TGTGCCAGCAGCTCTGACAGGGGGCTAGGGTATGGCTACACCTTC. It specifies CASSSDRGLGYGYTF.

This clone was detected only once. The chain links TRBV19 to TRBJ1-1, with no clear D. CDR1 LNHDA and CDR2 SQIVND come from the germline V gene (reference sequence). This CDR3 is 14 amino acids long. The V gene lost 5 bases and the J gene lost 8 bases, with 18 bases spanning the gap. This CDR3 reads CASSPVPGSPEAFF. The CDR3 bases are TGTGCCAGTAGTCCCGTACCGGGGTCCCCAGAAGCTTTCTTT.

The chain employs TRBV6-4 and TRBJ2-2; D remains ambiguous. CDR3 length equals 14 residues. Germline V gene lookup returns CDR1 MRHNA and CDR2 SNTAGT. The ends were cut back, 7 bases at V and 0 bases at J, with 9 bases in the middle. The CDR3: CASKQMTNTGELFF. The CDR3 region has the DNA TGTGCCAGCAAACAGATGACGAACACCGGGGAGCTGTTTTTT.

This clone was recorded once. The J gene is TRBJ2-2, the V gene TRBV18, with D unclear. CDR3 size: 15 residues. Deletions cut 4 bases from V and 0 bases from J, with 9 bases between. The germline V gene has CDR1 KGHSH and CDR2 LQKENI. The CDR3 loop is CASSRSNTNTGELFF. The DNA of the CDR3 is TGTGCCAGCTCACGGAGCAATACGAACACCGGGGAGCTGTTTTTT.

The chain links TRBV29-1 to TRBJ1-1; no clear D gene. Trimming shortened V by 7 bases and J by 3 bases, and 15 bases separated the two germline ends. Germline V CDR1 and CDR2: SQVTM, ANQGSEA. This CDR3 region has 13 residues. The CDR3 nucleotides read TGCAGCGCCTACAAACCAGAAGACACTGAAGCTTTCTTT. Amino acids: CSAYKPEDTEAFF.

The chain couples TRBV9 to TRBJ2-1; 9 bases agree with TRBD2. The J segment lost 8 bases and the V segment lost 0 bases, leaving 6 bases of the junction unmatched. The CDR3 contains 15 residues. Germline CDR1 SGDLS, CDR2 YYNGEE. The CDR3 bases are TGTGCCAGCAGCGTAGCGGCTAGCGGGACCTATGAGCAGTTCTTC. Translating it yields CASSVAASGTYEQFF.

V usage is TRBV18 and J usage is TRBJ1-6; D possibly corresponds to TRBD1 (6 bases). Looked up from germline, CDR1 is KGHSH and CDR2 is LQKENI. There are 15 residues in the CDR3. Deletions cut 3 bases from V and 5 bases from J, with 11 bases between. This chain's CDR3 is CASSPGGLHNSPLHF. The CDR3 DNA is TGTGCCAGCTCACCGGGGGGGCTTCATAATTCACCCCTCCACTTT. The full variable domain, rest sourced from reference TRBV18 and TRBJ1-6, is NAGVMQNPRHLVRRRGQEARLRCSPMKGHSHVYWYRQLPEEGLKFMVYLQKENIIDESGMPKERFSAEFPKEGPSILRIQQVVRGDSAAYFCASSPGGLHNSPLHFGNGTRLTVT.

As concerns this clone: One end of the junction varies from germline; a read error may be responsible. The chain carries TRBV28 and TRBJ1-1, with D possibly matching TRBD1 (5 bases). This CDR3 contains 11 residues. Germline lookup yields CDR1 MDHEN and CDR2 SYDVKM. CDR3 loop: CASSLYREAFF. CDR3 nucleotides: TGTGCCAGCAGCTTATACAGGGAAGCTTTCTTT.

The chain employs TRBV6-5 and TRBJ2-7; a weak D match, TRBD2 (5 bases). Germline V gives CDR1 MNHEY, CDR2 SVGAGI. This CDR3 comprises 14 residues. V was cut by 1 base and J by 2 bases, with 9 bases left in between. In DNA form, the CDR3 reads TGTGCCAGCAGTTACTTCACGGGGACCTACGAGCAGTACTTC. Its translation: CASSYFTGTYEQYF.

The rearrangement joins TRBV28 to TRBJ2-7, with 11 bases lining up with TRBD2. CDR1 MDHEN and CDR2 SYDVKM come from the germline V gene. The CDR3 runs to 16 residues. Unmatched junction bases numbered 8, after V lost 4 bases and J lost 3 bases. CDR3 coding DNA: TGTGCCAGCAGTTCCCTAGCGGGAGGCCGGGACTACGAGCAGTACTTC. Translating gives CASSSLAGGRDYEQYF. The entire variable domain, with the rest obtained from reference TRBV28 and TRBJ2-7, is as follows: DVKVTQSSRYLVKRTGEKVFLECVQDMDHENMFWYRQDPGLGLRLIYFSYDVKMKEKGDIPEGYSVSREKKERFSLILESASTNQTSMYLCASSSLAGGRDYEQYFGPGTRLTVT.

V is TRBV7-9 and J is TRBJ2-7; 7 nucleotides line up with TRBD1. The CDR3 is 15 amino acids. V lost 0 bases, J lost 2 bases, and 4 bases stayed unmatched. CDR1 SEHNR and CDR2 FQNEAQ come from the germline V gene (reference sequence). The CDR3 coding sequence is TGTGCCAGCAGCTTAGCCACAGGGGATCCCTACGAGCAGTACTTC. Encoded protein: CASSLATGDPYEQYF.

The chain combines TRBV28 with TRBJ2-1, with D possibly being TRBD1 or TRBD2 (5 bases each). The CDR3 is 16 amino acids. Trimming shortened V by 1 base and J by 2 bases, and 12 bases separated the two germline ends. The V gene's germline CDR1 is MDHEN and CDR2 SYDVKM. CDR3 sequence reads: CASSLFGTQPYNEQFF. CDR3 in DNA: TGTGCCAGCAGTTTATTCGGGACCCAACCCTACAATGAGCAGTTCTTC.